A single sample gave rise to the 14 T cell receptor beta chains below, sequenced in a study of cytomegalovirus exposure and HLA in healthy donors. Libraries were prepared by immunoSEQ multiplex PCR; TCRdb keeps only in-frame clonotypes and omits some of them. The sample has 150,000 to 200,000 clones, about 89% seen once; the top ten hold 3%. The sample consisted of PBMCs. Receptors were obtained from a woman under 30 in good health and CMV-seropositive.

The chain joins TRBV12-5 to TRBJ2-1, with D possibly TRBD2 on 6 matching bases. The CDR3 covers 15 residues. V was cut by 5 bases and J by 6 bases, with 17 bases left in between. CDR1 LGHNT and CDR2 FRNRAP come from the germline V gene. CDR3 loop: CASGRGLAGGNEQFF. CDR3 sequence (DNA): TGTGCTAGTGGTCGAGGACTGGCCGGGGGCAATGAGCAGTTCTTC.

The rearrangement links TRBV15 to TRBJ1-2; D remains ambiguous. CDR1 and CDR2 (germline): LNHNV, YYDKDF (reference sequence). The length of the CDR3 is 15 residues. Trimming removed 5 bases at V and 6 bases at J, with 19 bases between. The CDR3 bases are TGTGCCACCAGCCCGCCCGCCTCCGGGTACCATGGCTACACCTTC. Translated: CATSPPASGYHGYTF.

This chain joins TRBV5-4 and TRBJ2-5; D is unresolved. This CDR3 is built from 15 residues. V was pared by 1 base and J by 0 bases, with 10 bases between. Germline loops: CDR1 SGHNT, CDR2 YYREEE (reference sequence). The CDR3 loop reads CASSLNTDYQETQYF. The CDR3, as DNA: TGTGCCAGCAGCTTGAACACTGACTACCAAGAGACCCAGTACTTC.

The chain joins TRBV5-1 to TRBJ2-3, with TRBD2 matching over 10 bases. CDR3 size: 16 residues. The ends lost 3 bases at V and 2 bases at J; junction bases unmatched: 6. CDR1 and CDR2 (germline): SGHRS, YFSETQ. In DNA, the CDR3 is TGCGCCAGCAGCTCAAAGCGGGGGGGCCTCACAGATACGCAGTATTTT. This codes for CASSSKRGGLTDTQYF.

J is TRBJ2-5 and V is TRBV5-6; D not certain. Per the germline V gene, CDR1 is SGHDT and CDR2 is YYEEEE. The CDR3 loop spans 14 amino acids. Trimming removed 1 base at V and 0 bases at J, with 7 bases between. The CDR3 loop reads CASSLSPYQETQYF. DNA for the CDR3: TGTGCCAGCAGCTTGAGCCCGTACCAAGAGACCCAGTACTTC.

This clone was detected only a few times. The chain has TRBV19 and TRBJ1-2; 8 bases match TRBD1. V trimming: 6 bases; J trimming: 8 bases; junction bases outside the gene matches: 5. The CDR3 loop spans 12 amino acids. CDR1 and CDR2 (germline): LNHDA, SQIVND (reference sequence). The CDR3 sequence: CASRRTGRGYTF. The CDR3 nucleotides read TGTGCCAGTAGGCGGACAGGGCGCGGCTACACCTTC.

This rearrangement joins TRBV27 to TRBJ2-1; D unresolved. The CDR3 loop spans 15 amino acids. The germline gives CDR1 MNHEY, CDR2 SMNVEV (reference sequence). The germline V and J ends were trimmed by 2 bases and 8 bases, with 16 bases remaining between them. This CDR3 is CASSLDRGLGDEQFF. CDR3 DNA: TGTGCCAGCAGTTTAGACCGCGGCCTTGGCGATGAGCAGTTCTTC.

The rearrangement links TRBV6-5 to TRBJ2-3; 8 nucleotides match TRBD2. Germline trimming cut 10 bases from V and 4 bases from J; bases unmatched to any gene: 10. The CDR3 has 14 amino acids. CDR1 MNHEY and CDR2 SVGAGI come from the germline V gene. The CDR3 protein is CAMGERGLADTQYF. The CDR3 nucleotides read TGTGCCATGGGCGAGCGGGGGTTGGCAGATACGCAGTATTTT.

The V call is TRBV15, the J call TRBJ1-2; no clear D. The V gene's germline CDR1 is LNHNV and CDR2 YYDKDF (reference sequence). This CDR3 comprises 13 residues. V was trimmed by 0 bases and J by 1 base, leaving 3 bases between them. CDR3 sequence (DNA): TGTGCCACCAGCAGAGACAATAACTATGGCTACACCTTC. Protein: CATSRDNNYGYTF.

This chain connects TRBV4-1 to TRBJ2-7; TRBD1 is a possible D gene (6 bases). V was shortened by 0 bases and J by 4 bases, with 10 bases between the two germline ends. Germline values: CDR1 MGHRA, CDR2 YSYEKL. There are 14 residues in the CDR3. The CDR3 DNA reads TGCGCCAGCAGCCAAGATTACAGGGCTTACGAGCAGTACTTC. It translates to CASSQDYRAYEQYF.

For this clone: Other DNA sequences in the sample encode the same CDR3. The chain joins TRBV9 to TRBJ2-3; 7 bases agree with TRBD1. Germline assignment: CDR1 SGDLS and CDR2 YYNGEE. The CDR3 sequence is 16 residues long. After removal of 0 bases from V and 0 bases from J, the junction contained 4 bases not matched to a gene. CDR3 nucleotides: TGTGCCAGCAGCGTAGGACCAGGGGGTAGCACAGATACGCAGTATTTT. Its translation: CASSVGPGGSTDTQYF.

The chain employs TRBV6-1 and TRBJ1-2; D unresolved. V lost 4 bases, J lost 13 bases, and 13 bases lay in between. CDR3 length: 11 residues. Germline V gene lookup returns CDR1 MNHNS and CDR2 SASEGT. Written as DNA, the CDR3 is TGTGCCAGCAGTGGGGGAGGGCTAGGCACCTTC. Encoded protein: CASSGGGLGTF.

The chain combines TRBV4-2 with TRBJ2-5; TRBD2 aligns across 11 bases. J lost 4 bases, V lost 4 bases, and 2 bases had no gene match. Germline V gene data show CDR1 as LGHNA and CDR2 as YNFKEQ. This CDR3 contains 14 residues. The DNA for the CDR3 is TGTGCCAGCAGCCCCGGGACTAGCGGAGAGACCCAGTACTTC. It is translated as CASSPGTSGETQYF.

In DNA, the CDR3 is TGTGCCAGCAGCTTAGAAGCGGGGGGACAGGGGCATAACTATGGCTACACCTTC. It encodes CASSLEAGGQGHNYGYTF. This chain links TRBV7-7 with TRBJ1-2, with 10 bases identical to TRBD1. Germline assignment: CDR1 SSHAT and CDR2 FNYEAQ (reference sequence). The V and J ends lost 1 base and 1 base, in that order; junction bases with no gene match: 9. The CDR3 covers 18 residues. Drawing the rest from reference TRBV7-7 and TRBJ1-2, the complete variable domain is GAGVSQSPRYKVTKRGQDVTLRCDPISSHATLYWYQQALGQGPEFLTYFNYEAQPDKSGLPSDRFSAERPEGSISTLTIQRTEQRDSAMYRCASSLEAGGQGHNYGYTFGSGTRLTVV.